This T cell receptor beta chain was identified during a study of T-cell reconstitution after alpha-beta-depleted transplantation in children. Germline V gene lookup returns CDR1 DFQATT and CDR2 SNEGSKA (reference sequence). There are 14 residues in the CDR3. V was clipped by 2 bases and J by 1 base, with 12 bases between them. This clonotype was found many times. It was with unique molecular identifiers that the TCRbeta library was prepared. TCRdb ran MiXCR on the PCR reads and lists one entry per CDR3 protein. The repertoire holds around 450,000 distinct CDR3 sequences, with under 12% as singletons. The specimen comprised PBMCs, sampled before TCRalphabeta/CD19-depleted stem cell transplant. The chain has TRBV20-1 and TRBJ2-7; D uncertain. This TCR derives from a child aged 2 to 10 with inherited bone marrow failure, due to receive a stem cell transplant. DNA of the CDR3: TGCAGTGCTAGATTCGTCAGAAGATCCTACGAGCAGTACTTC. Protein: CSARFVRRSYEQYF.